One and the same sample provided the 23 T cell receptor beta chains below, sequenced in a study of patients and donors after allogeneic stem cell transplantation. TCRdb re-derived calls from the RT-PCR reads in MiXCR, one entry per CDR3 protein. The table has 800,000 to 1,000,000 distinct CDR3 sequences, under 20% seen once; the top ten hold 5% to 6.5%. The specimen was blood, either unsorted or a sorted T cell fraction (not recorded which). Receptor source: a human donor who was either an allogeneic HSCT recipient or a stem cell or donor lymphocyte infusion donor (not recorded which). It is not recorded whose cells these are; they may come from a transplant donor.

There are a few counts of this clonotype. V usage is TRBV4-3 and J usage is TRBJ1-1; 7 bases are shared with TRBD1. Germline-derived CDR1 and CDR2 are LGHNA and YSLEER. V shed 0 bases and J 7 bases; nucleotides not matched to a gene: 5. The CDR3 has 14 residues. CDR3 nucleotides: TGCGCCAGCAGCCAAGATTCCAGGGACAGTGAAGCTTTCTTT. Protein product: CASSQDSRDSEAFF.

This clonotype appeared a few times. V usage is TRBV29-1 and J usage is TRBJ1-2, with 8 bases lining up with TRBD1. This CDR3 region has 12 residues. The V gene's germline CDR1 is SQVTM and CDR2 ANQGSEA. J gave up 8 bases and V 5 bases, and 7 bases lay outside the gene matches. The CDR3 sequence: CSVSGGAKGYTF. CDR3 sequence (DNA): TGCAGCGTTTCAGGGGGCGCGAAAGGCTACACCTTC.

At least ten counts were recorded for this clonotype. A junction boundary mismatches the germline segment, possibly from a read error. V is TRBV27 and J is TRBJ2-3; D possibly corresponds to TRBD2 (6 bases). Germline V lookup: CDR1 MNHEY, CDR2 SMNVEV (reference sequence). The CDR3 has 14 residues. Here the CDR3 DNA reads TGCGCCAGCAGCCCAGGGACTAGCACAGATACGCAGTATTTT. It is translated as CASSPGTSTDTQYF.

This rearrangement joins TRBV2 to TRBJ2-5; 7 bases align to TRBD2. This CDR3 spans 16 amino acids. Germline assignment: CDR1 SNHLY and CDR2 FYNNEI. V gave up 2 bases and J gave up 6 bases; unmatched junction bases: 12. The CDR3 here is CASSELPRGSSKTQYF. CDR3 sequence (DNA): TGTGCCAGCAGTGAATTGCCCCGCGGGAGTTCGAAGACCCAGTACTTC.

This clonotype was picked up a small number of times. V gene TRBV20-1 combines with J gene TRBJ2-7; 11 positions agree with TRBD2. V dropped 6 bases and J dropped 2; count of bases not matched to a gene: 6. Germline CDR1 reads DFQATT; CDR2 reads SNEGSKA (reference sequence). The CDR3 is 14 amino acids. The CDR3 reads CSATGLAGPYEQYF. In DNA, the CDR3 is TGCAGTGCGACCGGACTAGCGGGCCCCTACGAGCAGTACTTC.

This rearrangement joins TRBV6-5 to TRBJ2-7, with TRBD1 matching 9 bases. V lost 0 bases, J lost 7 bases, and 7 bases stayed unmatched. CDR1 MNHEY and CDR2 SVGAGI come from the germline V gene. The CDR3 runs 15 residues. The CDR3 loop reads CASSYSKQGASEQYF. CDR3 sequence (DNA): TGTGCCAGCAGTTACTCGAAACAGGGGGCGAGTGAGCAGTACTTC.

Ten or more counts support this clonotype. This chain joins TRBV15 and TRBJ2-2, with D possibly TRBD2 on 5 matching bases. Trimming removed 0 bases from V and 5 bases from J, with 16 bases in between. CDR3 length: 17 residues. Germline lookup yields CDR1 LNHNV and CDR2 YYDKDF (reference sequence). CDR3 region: CATSRDYLDGKTGELFF. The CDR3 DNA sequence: TGTGCCACCAGCAGAGATTATTTAGACGGGAAAACCGGGGAGCTGTTTTTT.

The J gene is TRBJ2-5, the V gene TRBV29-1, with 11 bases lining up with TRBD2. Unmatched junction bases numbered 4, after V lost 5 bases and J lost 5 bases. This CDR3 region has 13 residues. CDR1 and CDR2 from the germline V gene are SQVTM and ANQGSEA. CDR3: CSVTSGGSETQYF. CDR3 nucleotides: TGCAGCGTTACTAGCGGGGGCTCGGAGACCCAGTACTTC. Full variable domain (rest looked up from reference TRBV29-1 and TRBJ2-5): SAVISQKPSRDICQRGTSLTIQCQVDSQVTMMFWYRQQPGQSLTLIATANQGSEATYESGFVIDKFPISRPNLTFSTLTVSNMSPEDSSIYLCSVTSGGSETQYFGPGTRLLVL.

This chain's CDR3 is CASSQDQTNYNEQFF. CDR3 coding DNA: TGTGCCAGCAGCCAAGACCAGACTAACTACAATGAGCAGTTCTTC. V usage is TRBV3-1 and J usage is TRBJ2-1, with a possible D match to TRBD2 (5 bases). Germline values: CDR1 LGHDT, CDR2 YNNKEL (reference sequence). V was shortened by 0 bases and J by 3 bases, with 9 bases between the two germline ends. The CDR3 totals 15 residues.

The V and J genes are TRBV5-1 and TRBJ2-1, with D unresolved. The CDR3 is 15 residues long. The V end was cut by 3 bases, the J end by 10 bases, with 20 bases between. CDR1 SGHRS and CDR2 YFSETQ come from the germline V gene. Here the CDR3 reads CASSSDPPLDGEQFF. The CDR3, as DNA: TGCGCCAGCAGCTCGGACCCGCCTCTTGACGGCGAGCAGTTCTTC.

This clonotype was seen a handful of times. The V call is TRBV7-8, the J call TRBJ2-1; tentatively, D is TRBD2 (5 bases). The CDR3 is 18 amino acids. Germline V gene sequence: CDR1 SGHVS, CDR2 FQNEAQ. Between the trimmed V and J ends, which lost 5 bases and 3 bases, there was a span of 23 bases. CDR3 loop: CASSPGRGPGGDYNEQFF. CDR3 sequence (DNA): TGTGCCAGCAGCCCTGGGCGCGGGCCAGGTGGGGACTACAATGAGCAGTTCTTC.

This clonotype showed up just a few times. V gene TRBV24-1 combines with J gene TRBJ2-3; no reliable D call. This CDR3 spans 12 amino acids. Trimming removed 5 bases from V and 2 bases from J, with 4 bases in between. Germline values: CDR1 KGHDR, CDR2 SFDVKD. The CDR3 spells CATSGYTDTQYF. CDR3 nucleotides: TGTGCCACCAGTGGATACACAGATACGCAGTATTTT.

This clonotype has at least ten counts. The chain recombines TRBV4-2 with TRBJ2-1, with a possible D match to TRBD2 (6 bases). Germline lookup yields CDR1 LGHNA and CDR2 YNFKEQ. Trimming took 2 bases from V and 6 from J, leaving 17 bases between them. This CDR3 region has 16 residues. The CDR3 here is CASSQSRTTYRNEQFF. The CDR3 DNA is TGTGCCAGCAGCCAAAGTCGGACTACCTACCGCAATGAGCAGTTCTTC.

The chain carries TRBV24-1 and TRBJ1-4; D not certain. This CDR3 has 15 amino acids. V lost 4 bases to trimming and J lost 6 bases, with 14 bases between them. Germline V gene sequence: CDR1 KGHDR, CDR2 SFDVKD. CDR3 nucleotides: TGTGCCACCAGTGAGAGCACGACCCAACATGAAAAACTGTTTTTT. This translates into CATSESTTQHEKLFF.

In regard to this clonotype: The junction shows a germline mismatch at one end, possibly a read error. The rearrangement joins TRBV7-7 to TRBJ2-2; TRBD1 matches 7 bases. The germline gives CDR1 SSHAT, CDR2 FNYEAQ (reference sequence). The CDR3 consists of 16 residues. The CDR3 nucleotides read TGTGCTAGCAGCTTAAGGGACAGACCTGGCGCCGGGGAGCTGTTTTTT. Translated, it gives CASSLRDRPGAGELFF.

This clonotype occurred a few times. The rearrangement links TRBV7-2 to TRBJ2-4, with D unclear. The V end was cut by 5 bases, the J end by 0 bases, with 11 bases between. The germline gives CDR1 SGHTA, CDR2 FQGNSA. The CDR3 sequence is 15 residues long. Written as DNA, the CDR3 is TGTGCCAGCAGCCCCAGTTCTATAGCCAAAAACATTCAGTACTTC. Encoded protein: CASSPSSIAKNIQYF.

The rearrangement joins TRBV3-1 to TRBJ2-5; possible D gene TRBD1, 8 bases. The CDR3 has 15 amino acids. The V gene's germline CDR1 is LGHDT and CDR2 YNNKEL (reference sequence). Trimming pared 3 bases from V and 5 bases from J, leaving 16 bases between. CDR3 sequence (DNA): TGTGCCAGCAGCCACCCTAGCGGACAGGGCGAGACCCAGTACTTC. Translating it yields CASSHPSGQGETQYF.

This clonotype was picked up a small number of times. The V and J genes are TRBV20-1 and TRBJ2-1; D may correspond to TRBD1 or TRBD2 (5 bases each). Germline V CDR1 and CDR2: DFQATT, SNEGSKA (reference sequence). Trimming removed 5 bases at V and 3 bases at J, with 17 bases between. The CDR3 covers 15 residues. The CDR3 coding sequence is TGCAGTGCTCCTCCCGTGGGGGAGAGCTACAATGAGCAGTTCTTC. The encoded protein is CSAPPVGESYNEQFF.

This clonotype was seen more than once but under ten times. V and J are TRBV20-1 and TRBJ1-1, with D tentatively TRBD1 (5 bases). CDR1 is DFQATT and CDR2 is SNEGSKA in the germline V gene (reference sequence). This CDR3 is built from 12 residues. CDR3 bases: TGCAGGGGGGTGCAGATGAACACTGAAGCTTTCTTT. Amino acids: CRGVQMNTEAFF.

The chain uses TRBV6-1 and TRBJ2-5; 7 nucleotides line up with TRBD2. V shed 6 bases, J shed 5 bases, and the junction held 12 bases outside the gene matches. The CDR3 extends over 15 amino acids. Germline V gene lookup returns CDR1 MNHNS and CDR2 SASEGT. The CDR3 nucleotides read TGTGCCAGCAGGGATACTAGCGCCCTCCGGGAGACCCAGTACTTC. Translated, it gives CASRDTSALRETQYF.

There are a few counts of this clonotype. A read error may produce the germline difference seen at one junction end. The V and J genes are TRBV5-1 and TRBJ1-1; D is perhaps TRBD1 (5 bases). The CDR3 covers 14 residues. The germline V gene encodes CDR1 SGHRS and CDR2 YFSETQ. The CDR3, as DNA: TGCGCCAGCACCTTGGGCGGGGGGAACACTGAAGCTTTCTTT. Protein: CASTLGGGNTEAFF. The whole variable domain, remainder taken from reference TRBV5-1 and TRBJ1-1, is KAGVTQTPRYLIKTRGQQVTLSCSPISGHRSVSWYQQTPGQGLQFLFEYFSETQRNKGNFPGRFSGRQFSNSRSEMNVSTLELGDSALYLCASTLGGGNTEAFFGQGTRLTVV.

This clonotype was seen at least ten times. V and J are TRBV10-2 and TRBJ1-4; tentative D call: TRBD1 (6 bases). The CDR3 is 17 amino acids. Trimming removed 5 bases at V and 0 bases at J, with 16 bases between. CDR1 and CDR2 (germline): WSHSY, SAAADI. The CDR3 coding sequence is TGCGCCAGCAGTCATGTAGGGGGATCTGCAACTAATGAAAAACTGTTTTTT. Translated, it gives CASSHVGGSATNEKLFF.

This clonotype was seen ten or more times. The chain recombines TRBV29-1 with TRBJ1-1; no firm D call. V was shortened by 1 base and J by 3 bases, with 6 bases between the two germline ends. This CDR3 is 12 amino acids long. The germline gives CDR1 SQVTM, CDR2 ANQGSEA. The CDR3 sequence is CSVEGDYTEAFF. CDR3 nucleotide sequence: TGCAGCGTTGAAGGGGATTACACTGAAGCTTTCTTT.